The entry that follows covers one T cell receptor (beta chain) sequence. Its antigen is still unknown. This entry belongs to a study of blood T cells in healthy people across ages. Study-wide results and caveats: Lack of knowledge of donor CMV status possibly confounded expanded clonotype changes.

Russia was home to the donors, healthy Caucasian individuals aged roughly 6 to 95. Next came a second PCR, run for roughly 6 to 11 cycles, which used a sample-barcoded 5' primer along with a J-beta primer mix. TCRdb passed the 5' RACE reads through MiXCR, listing each CDR3 protein once. The sample consists of some 1.5 million distinct CDR3 sequences, 35% to 45% of them appearing once. Sequencing input: blood. The receptor comes from a woman younger than 35 in good health.

Here the CDR3 reads CASMGFQETQYF. CDR3 coding DNA: TGTGCCAGCATGGGATTTCAAGAGACCCAGTACTTC. This chain uses TRBV2 with TRBJ2-5; D is uncertain. Germline V gives CDR1 SNHLY, CDR2 FYNNEI. V dropped 7 bases and J dropped 2 bases, with 8 bases sitting between them. This CDR3 comprises 12 residues.